The 6 T cell receptor beta chains reported below all come from one sample, sequenced in a study of breast tumors, draining lymph nodes, adjacent tissues. TCRdb recomputed calls from the multiplex PCR reads with MiXCR, one row per CDR3 protein. Here the sample spans 100,000 to 150,000 distinct CDR3 sequences, 20% being singletons. Samples came from axillary lymph nodes draining the breast cancer. Input material: axillary lymph node tissue. These receptors were collected from a female donor with breast cancer. Some clones in this sample may be carry-over from other donors' samples.

This clonotype was counted ten times or more. V and J are TRBV20-1 and TRBJ2-1, with no clear D. Trimming stripped 2 bases from V and 2 bases from J, with 10 bases between. There are 14 residues in the CDR3. From germline, CDR1 is DFQATT and CDR2 SNEGSKA (reference sequence). CDR3 region: CSARLRRTYNEQFF. DNA for the CDR3: TGCAGTGCTAGACTGCGAAGGACCTACAATGAGCAGTTCTTC.

The table lists this clonotype with many counts. Germline and junction disagree at one end, which may indicate a read error. The V gene is TRBV5-6, the J gene TRBJ1-6; D remains ambiguous. The CDR3 length is 15 residues. Germline CDR1 reads SGHDT; CDR2 reads YYEEEE. CDR3 amino acids: CASSLGGGSDSPLRF. CDR3 in DNA: TGTGCCAGCAGCTTGGGAGGTGGGAGCGATTCACCCCTCCGCTTT.

Many counts were recorded for this clonotype. The chain has TRBV7-8 and TRBJ2-5; a possible D gene is TRBD1 (5 bases). Between the trimmed V and J ends, which lost 5 bases and 2 bases, there was a span of 6 bases. Germline V gene lookup returns CDR1 SGHVS and CDR2 FQNEAQ. This CDR3 has 12 amino acids. The CDR3: CASSRQQETQYF. As DNA, the CDR3 is TGTGCCAGCAGCCGACAGCAAGAGACCCAGTACTTC.

The chain joins TRBV5-4 to TRBJ1-1; D is ambiguous. Deletions cut 4 bases from V and 1 base from J, with 14 bases between. CDR3 size: 15 residues. Germline V gene sequence: CDR1 SGHNT, CDR2 YYREEE (reference sequence). The CDR3 nucleotides read TGTGCCAGCAGCCCATCCCGGCTAGAGAACACTGAAGCTTTCTTT. Its protein product is CASSPSRLENTEAFF.

This clonotype has at least ten counts. In DNA, the CDR3 is TGTGCCACCAGTGATTGGACCCAAGAGACCCAGTACTTC. Its translation is CATSDWTQETQYF. J is TRBJ2-5 and V is TRBV24-1; D not resolved. Trimming took 2 bases from V and 1 from J, leaving 4 bases between them. Germline V CDR1 and CDR2: KGHDR, SFDVKD. The CDR3 sequence is 13 residues long.

The chain has TRBV6-5 and TRBJ2-4; 9 bases match TRBD2. Trimming at V came to 2 bases and at J to 9 bases, leaving 8 bases not matched to a gene. Germline V gene sequence: CDR1 MNHEY, CDR2 SVGAGI. The CDR3 has 15 residues. The chain's CDR3 is CASSYPSGTWGIQYF. CDR3 coding DNA: TGTGCCAGCAGTTACCCTAGCGGGACCTGGGGCATTCAGTACTTC.